This T cell receptor (beta chain) derives from a study of cytomegalovirus exposure and HLA in healthy donors. Remarks on this clone: The antigen is not known.

Primers: 60 Vbeta forward and 13 Jbeta reverse. Profiled with immunoSEQ multiplex PCR; TCRdb holds only in-frame clones, not every one. Found here are around 150,000 clones, 65% to 80% of them singletons; the top ten hold around 1.9%. General study points: Reports indicated that the classifier achieved high specificity and sensitivity in diagnosing cytomegalovirus status. HLA allele associations emerged for 15,000 to 20,000 TCR beta sequences in a later analysis, at 0.05 false discovery rate.

The CDR3 is 14 residues long. The V segment lost 3 bases and the J segment 6 bases; nucleotides outside the gene matches: 0. The V gene's germline CDR1 is LNHNV and CDR2 YYDKDF (reference sequence). This TCR was recovered from a woman in her thirties or forties in good health and CMV-seronegative. Sequencing was carried out using PBMCs. J is TRBJ1-5 and V is TRBV15; TRBD1 aligns across 12 bases. The CDR3 loop is CATSRGQGAQPQHF. CDR3 DNA sequence: TGTGCCACCAGCAGGGGACAGGGGGCTCAGCCCCAGCATTTT.